This entry is about one T cell receptor beta chain. The CDR3 length is 14 residues. V was cut by 6 bases and J by 2 bases, with 11 bases left in between. The record originates from a study of T-cell reconstitution after alpha-beta-depleted transplantation in children. As it was prepared, the TCRbeta library received unique molecular identifiers. TCRdb reprocessed the PCR reads via MiXCR and lists one record per CDR3 protein. Here the sample spans approximately 400,000 distinct CDR3 sequences, approximately 10% being singletons. The chain couples TRBV12-3 or TRBV12-4 to TRBJ1-5, with D unresolved. This sequence originates from a human donor who donated a stem cell graft to a child with acute myeloid leukemia. The sample in question was PBMCs from the stem cell graft donor, obtained from the stem cell graft. CDR3: CASSFDLGNQPQHF. The CDR3 region has the DNA TGTGCCAGCAGCTTCGACCTGGGCAATCAGCCCCAGCATTTT.